Shown below are 17 T cell receptor beta chains from a single sample sequenced in a study of T cells in Graves' hyperthyroidism and ophthalmopathy. Amplification yielded TCR beta CDR3 regions, with RNA transcripts as the source. RT-PCR in the first round (using the HTBI primer set) targeted the TCR CDR3. TCRdb redid the calling of the multiplex PCR reads with MiXCR, one entry per CDR3 protein. The sample comprises about 420,000 distinct CDR3 sequences, around a sixth of which are singletons, and around 7.3% rests with the top ten. The source material was blood. The receptors shown here come from a woman between 18 and 29 years old with Graves' hyperthyroidism.

This clonotype was seen many times. J is TRBJ1-2 and V is TRBV27; 9 bases align to TRBD1. CDR3 size: 15 residues. V lost 6 bases, J lost 3 bases, and 8 bases stayed unmatched. The germline V gene encodes CDR1 MNHEY and CDR2 SMNVEV (reference sequence). The chain's CDR3 is CASSDPGQGHYGYTF. In DNA, the CDR3 is TGTGCCAGCAGCGACCCGGGACAGGGCCACTATGGCTACACCTTC.

This clonotype was observed a handful of times. The chain carries TRBV7-2 and TRBJ1-2, with a possible D match to TRBD1 (6 bases). CDR1 is SGHTA and CDR2 is FQGNSA in the germline V gene. CDR3 length equals 16 residues. The ends were cut back, 1 base at V and 3 bases at J, with 15 bases in the middle. CDR3 protein: CASSLGGGVWDYGYTF. In DNA form, the CDR3 reads TGTGCCAGCAGCTTAGGCGGGGGCGTTTGGGACTATGGCTACACCTTC.

This clonotype was observed many times. The chain uses TRBV10-1 and TRBJ1-5; D is possibly TRBD1 (5 bases). V was clipped by 3 bases and J by 2 bases, with 14 bases between them. The germline gives CDR1 WNHNN, CDR2 SYGVQD (reference sequence). The CDR3 loop spans 16 amino acids. CDR3 in DNA: TGCGCCAGCAGTGACCGGCGGGGGGAAGGCAATCAGCCCCAGCATTTT. As protein: CASSDRRGEGNQPQHF.

V usage is TRBV5-5 and J usage is TRBJ2-1; D call uncertain. The CDR3 is 13 residues long. The germline CDR1 and CDR2 sequences are SGHKS and YYEKEE (reference sequence). V was pared by 2 bases and J by 8 bases, with 11 bases between. The CDR3 DNA reads as TGTGCCAGCAGCTTAACGGATTTATATGAGCAGTTCTTC. This translates into CASSLTDLYEQFF. The variable domain in full, with the rest retrieved from reference TRBV5-5 and TRBJ2-1, is DAGVTQSPTHLIKTRGQQVTLRCSPISGHKSVSWYQQVLGQGPQFIFQYYEKEERGRGNFPDRFSARQFPNYSSELNVNALLLGDSALYLCASSLTDLYEQFFGPGTRLTVL.

V gene TRBV6-2 or TRBV6-3 combines with J gene TRBJ1-2, with D possibly TRBD1 on 6 matching bases. The CDR3 runs 18 residues. V shed 5 bases and J shed 1 base, with 23 bases lying between them. From germline, CDR1 is MNHEY and CDR2 SVGEGT. The CDR3 sequence: CASSGWSVRDKDNYGYTF. As DNA, the CDR3 is TGTGCCAGCAGTGGGTGGTCAGTCCGGGACAAGGATAACTATGGCTACACCTTC.

The chain couples TRBV7-9 to TRBJ2-7; 14 nucleotides match TRBD2. There are 16 residues in the CDR3. The germline V gene encodes CDR1 SEHNR and CDR2 FQNEAQ (reference sequence). With V trimmed by 5 bases and J by 3 bases, 6 bases remained unmatched. Here the CDR3 DNA reads TGTGCCAGCAGCGGATCGGGACTAGCGGGAGTCTACGAGCAGTACTTC. It codes for CASSGSGLAGVYEQYF.

A word on this clonotype: A read error may be the cause here, since a much bigger clone is one base away. CDR3 bases: TGTACCAGCAGTTACGGGGGAGCGGAGTACGAGCAGTACTTC. Translating it yields CTSSYGGAEYEQYF. This chain uses TRBV6-5 with TRBJ2-7; the D gene is possibly TRBD2 (6 bases). Looked up from germline, CDR1 is MNHEY and CDR2 is SVGAGI. The CDR3 loop spans 14 amino acids.

Only a few counts were recorded for this clonotype. This chain uses TRBV6-1 with TRBJ1-5; 7 bases map to TRBD1. This CDR3 is 13 amino acids long. Germline loops: CDR1 MNHNS, CDR2 SASEGT. Trimming at V came to 3 bases and at J to 6 bases, leaving 2 bases not matched to a gene. The CDR3 DNA follows: TGTGCCAGCAGTGATACAGGGGTTCAGCCCCAGCATTTT. Residues: CASSDTGVQPQHF.

V and J are TRBV2 and TRBJ2-1; possible D gene TRBD1, 8 bases. This CDR3 is built from 13 residues. The germline V gene encodes CDR1 SNHLY and CDR2 FYNNEI. Deletions cut 6 bases from V and 8 bases from J, with 14 bases between. The CDR3 DNA follows: TGTGCCAGCAGGCAGGGGGCGGGGGATGAGCAGTTCTTC. Translation: CASRQGAGDEQFF. Full variable domain (missing parts from reference TRBV2 and TRBJ2-1): EPEVTQTPSHQVTQMGQEVILRCVPISNHLYFYWYRQILGQKVEFLVSFYNNEISEKSEIFDDQFSVERPDGSNFTLKIRSTKLEDSAMYFCASRQGAGDEQFFGPGTRLTVL.

This chain joins TRBV7-8 and TRBJ2-7, with TRBD2 matching over 7 bases. V lost 1 base to trimming and J lost 3 bases; unmatched junction nucleotides: 3. This CDR3 spans 14 amino acids. The germline V gene encodes CDR1 SGHVS and CDR2 FQNEAQ. In DNA form, the CDR3 reads TGTGCCAGCAGCTTAGTGCGGGGGAGCTACGAGCAGTACTTC. This codes for CASSLVRGSYEQYF.

There are many counts of this clonotype. V usage is TRBV3-1 and J usage is TRBJ1-3; 9 bases map to TRBD1. Germline CDR1 and CDR2: LGHDT and YNNKEL (reference sequence). CDR3 length: 16 residues. The ends lost 5 bases at V and 0 bases at J; junction bases unmatched: 5. Here the CDR3 DNA reads TGTGCCAGCAGCGAAAAACAGGGGGCCTCTGGAAACACCATATATTTT. Translation: CASSEKQGASGNTIYF.

This clonotype occurred many times. The genes are TRBV15 and TRBJ2-3; tentative D call: TRBD1 (5 bases). V shed 6 bases and J shed 0 bases, with 10 bases lying between them. The CDR3 length is 14 residues. Per germline, CDR1 LNHNV and CDR2 YYDKDF (reference sequence). The chain's CDR3 is CATRSTGSTDTQYF. The CDR3 DNA reads as TGTGCCACCAGGTCTACAGGTAGCACAGATACGCAGTATTTT.

V and J are TRBV19 and TRBJ2-1; D is undetermined. V was clipped by 7 bases and J by 6 bases, with 16 bases between them. Germline assignment: CDR1 LNHDA and CDR2 SQIVND (reference sequence). This CDR3 has 14 amino acids. Written as DNA, the CDR3 is TGTGCCAGTACCATGGCCCCCCACTCCAATGAGCAGTTCTTC. Its protein product is CASTMAPHSNEQFF.

The chain links TRBV3-1 to TRBJ1-3; no definite D call. Germline-derived CDR1 and CDR2 are LGHDT and YNNKEL (reference sequence). The V gene lost 3 bases and the J gene lost 0 bases, with 9 bases spanning the gap. This CDR3 has 15 residues. Written as DNA, the CDR3 is TGTGCCAGCAGCCAGAACAGCCACTCTGGAAACACCATATATTTT. Translation gives CASSQNSHSGNTIYF.

This clonotype was seen ten or more times. The chain couples TRBV11-2 to TRBJ1-2; tentatively, D is TRBD1 (5 bases). Germline CDR1 reads SGHAT; CDR2 reads FQNNGV. The V end lost 2 bases, the J end lost 5 bases, and 21 bases lay between the germline ends. There are 17 residues in the CDR3. CDR3 amino acids: CASSLSPSAGRGYGYTF. In DNA, the CDR3 is TGTGCCAGCAGCTTAAGCCCCTCGGCGGGGCGGGGGTATGGCTACACCTTC.

This clonotype appeared many times. The chain is built from TRBV10-3 and TRBJ2-7, with a tentative D call TRBD2 (5 bases). In germline, CDR1 is ENHRY, CDR2 SYGVKD. The CDR3 totals 13 residues. V lost 11 bases to trimming and J lost 5 bases, with 19 bases between them. The CDR3 nucleotides read TGTGCCCTTCGGGAACCAAACAACCACGAGCAGTACTTC. It yields the protein CALREPNNHEQYF.

This clonotype turned up a few times. This chain uses TRBV3-1 with TRBJ2-5; 13 positions agree with TRBD2. The CDR3 extends over 17 amino acids. The V gene's germline CDR1 is LGHDT and CDR2 YNNKEL (reference sequence). The ends lost 5 bases at V and 1 base at J; junction bases unmatched: 7. CDR3: CASSAGTSGVLQETQYF. Written as DNA, the CDR3 is TGTGCCAGCAGCGCTGGGACTAGCGGGGTCCTCCAAGAGACCCAGTACTTC.